A single sample gave rise to the 29 T cell receptor beta chains below, sequenced in a study of shared clonotypes between healthy human individuals. Clones were read by immunoSEQ multiplex PCR, and TCRdb kept only the in-frame ones, dropping some. The sample includes about 1 million clones, around four fifths of them seen just once. Material: memory CD4+ T cells sorted from blood. As to subset: CD45RA-negative fraction. The receptors were gathered from a man aged 18 to 35 in good health.

Points on this clone: Germline is not matched at one junction end, which may reflect a read error. V gene TRBV27 combines with J gene TRBJ2-7; D might be TRBD1 (6 bases). Germline-derived CDR1 and CDR2 are MNHEY and SMNVEV (reference sequence). The CDR3 length is 14 residues. This CDR3 is CASILQGKGGEQYF. The DNA of the CDR3 is TGTGCCAGCATTTTACAGGGTAAAGGGGGAGAGCAGTACTTC.

This clone was seen just once. This rearrangement joins TRBV9 to TRBJ2-7, with TRBD1 identical over 8 bases. This CDR3 has 15 residues. The junction had 5 bases not matched to a gene; V was cut back by 0 bases and J by 3 bases. Germline V gene data show CDR1 as SGDLS and CDR2 as YYNGEE. The CDR3 spells CASSVGGQAFYEQYF. The DNA for the CDR3 is TGTGCCAGCAGCGTAGGGGGACAGGCCTTCTACGAGCAGTACTTC.

The chain uses TRBV28 and TRBJ2-1; no firm D call. This CDR3 has 12 residues. Germline V gene sequence: CDR1 MDHEN, CDR2 SYDVKM. The V and J ends lost 5 bases and 8 bases respectively, with 10 bases between them. CDR3 in DNA: TGTGCCAGCAGTCCAAATCTGGATGAGCAGTTCTTC. This encodes CASSPNLDEQFF.

In this sample, this clone turned up once. The V call is TRBV30, the J call TRBJ2-3, with D unresolved. The CDR3 extends over 14 amino acids. The ends were cut back, 1 base at V and 0 bases at J, with 8 bases in the middle. Germline CDR1 reads GTSNPN; CDR2 reads SVGIG (reference sequence). For the CDR3, the DNA is TGTGCCTGGAGTGAGGGTCTTAGCACAGATACGCAGTATTTT. Its translation: CAWSEGLSTDTQYF.

This clone was counted only a few times. The J gene is TRBJ2-7, the V gene TRBV2, with D perhaps TRBD1 (5 bases). This CDR3 has 12 amino acids. The germline V gene has CDR1 SNHLY and CDR2 FYNNEI. V was pared by 7 bases and J by 7 bases, with 14 bases between. The CDR3 sequence is CASKSGAREQYF. In DNA, the CDR3 is TGTGCCAGCAAAAGTGGGGCTCGGGAGCAGTACTTC.

This clone has ten or more counts. CDR3 region: CAISNSGSVNQPQHF. The CDR3 DNA is TGTGCCATCAGTAACTCGGGCAGCGTTAATCAGCCCCAGCATTTT. The rearrangement uses TRBV10-3 and TRBJ1-5, with no clear D. Germline V gene data show CDR1 as ENHRY and CDR2 as SYGVKD. The CDR3 spans 15 residues. Trimming left V 5 bases short and J 4 bases short, with 15 bases between.

The CDR3 DNA reads TGTGCCAGCAGTGAAAGGGGGGTTAATATGAACACTGAAGCTTTCTTT. The encoded protein is CASSERGVNMNTEAFF. This chain links TRBV2 with TRBJ1-1; possible D gene TRBD1, 6 bases. CDR3 length: 16 residues. V lost 2 bases and J lost 0, with 13 bases in between. Germline V lookup: CDR1 SNHLY, CDR2 FYNNEI.

This chain uses TRBV11-2 with TRBJ1-3, with D possibly matching TRBD1 (6 bases). The CDR3 has 17 residues. V was shortened by 5 bases and J by 0 bases, with 17 bases between the two germline ends. Germline loops: CDR1 SGHAT, CDR2 FQNNGV. The CDR3 sequence: CASSQEGTLSSGNTIYF. CDR3 DNA: TGTGCCAGCAGCCAAGAAGGGACATTAAGCTCTGGAAACACCATATATTTT.

V usage is TRBV6-1 and J usage is TRBJ2-7, with TRBD2 matching over 7 bases. Per the germline V gene, CDR1 is MNHNS and CDR2 is SASEGT. This CDR3 spans 15 amino acids. V lost 7 bases and J lost 2; bases outside the gene matches: 11. DNA for the CDR3: TGTGCCAGCACCCGGTCGGGGGGTGGCCCCTACGAGCAGTACTTC. This gives the protein CASTRSGGGPYEQYF.

Points on this clone: This specimen includes other DNA sequences encoding the same CDR3. The genes are TRBV5-1 and TRBJ2-6; possibly TRBD1 or TRBD2 for D (5 bases each). The CDR3 loop spans 16 amino acids. CDR1 and CDR2 (germline): SGHRS, YFSETQ. V shed 5 bases and J shed 0 bases, with 12 bases lying between them. CDR3 nucleotides: TGCGCCAGCAGTAGCTCAGGGAGCTCTGGGGCCAACGTCCTGACTTTC. This encodes CASSSSGSSGANVLTF.

This clone was picked up a small number of times. The chain carries TRBV27 and TRBJ1-2, with 9 positions matching TRBD1. V lost 7 bases, J lost 5 bases, and 11 bases stayed unmatched. Germline CDR1 is MNHEY and CDR2 is SMNVEV (reference sequence). The CDR3 has 15 amino acids. CDR3 in DNA: TGTGCCAGCAAAGTCAATTCCGGGACAGGGTATGGCTACACCTTC. As protein: CASKVNSGTGYGYTF.

The V and J genes are TRBV9 and TRBJ2-1; D is perhaps TRBD2 (6 bases). Trimming shortened V by 2 bases and J by 7 bases, and 13 bases separated the two germline ends. CDR3 size: 14 residues. CDR1 and CDR2 (germline): SGDLS, YYNGEE. CDR3 DNA: TGTGCCAGCAGCGTTAGTGGAGGGTCGAATGAGCAGTTCTTC. It specifies CASSVSGGSNEQFF. The full variable domain, rest sourced from reference TRBV9 and TRBJ2-1, is DSGVTQTPKHLITATGQRVTLRCSPRSGDLSVYWYQQSLDQGLQFLIQYYNGEERAKGNILERFSAQQFPDLHSELNLSSLELGDSALYFCASSVSGGSNEQFFGPGTRLTVL.

CDR3 in amino acids: CATSNRQAYGYEQYF. For the CDR3, the DNA is TGTGCCACCAGCAACCGACAGGCATACGGCTACGAGCAGTACTTC. The chain is built from TRBV15 and TRBJ2-7; the D gene is possibly TRBD1 (6 bases). The germline gives CDR1 LNHNV, CDR2 YYDKDF (reference sequence). The CDR3 sequence is 15 residues long. The ends were cut back, 4 bases at V and 3 bases at J, with 16 bases in the middle.

The chain uses TRBV19 and TRBJ2-1, with 7 bases identical to TRBD1. J gave up 3 bases and V 8 bases, and 4 bases lay outside the gene matches. Germline lookup yields CDR1 LNHDA and CDR2 SQIVND (reference sequence). The CDR3 is 13 residues long. CDR3 amino acids: CASRQGFYNEQFF. The CDR3 DNA reads TGTGCCAGTCGACAGGGCTTCTACAATGAGCAGTTCTTC.

Of note for this clone: Other nucleotide sequences in the sample specify the same CDR3. The rearrangement joins TRBV18 to TRBJ2-5, with D uncertain. CDR3 size: 12 residues. From germline, CDR1 is KGHSH and CDR2 LQKENI. V was shortened by 1 base and J by 4 bases, with 4 bases between the two germline ends. The DNA of the CDR3 is TGTGCCAGCTCACCACTAGGAGAGACCCAGTACTTC. This translates into CASSPLGETQYF. The full variable domain, completed using reference TRBV18 and TRBJ2-5, is NAGVMQNPRHLVRRRGQEARLRCSPMKGHSHVYWYRQLPEEGLKFMVYLQKENIIDESGMPKERFSAEFPKEGPSILRIQQVVRGDSAAYFCASSPLGETQYFGPGTRLLVL.

The genes are TRBV11-2 and TRBJ2-5; D is possibly TRBD1 or TRBD2 (6 bases each). The J call may be wrong; the DNA end is better matched by TRBJ2-7. CDR3 length: 18 residues. The germline V gene encodes CDR1 SGHAT and CDR2 FQNNGV. This CDR3 reads CASSLIQSGGPYSYEQYF. CDR3 DNA sequence: TGTGCCAGCAGCTTAATTCAGTCTGGGGGGCCTTACTCCTACGAGCAGTACTTC.

This chain joins TRBV5-1 and TRBJ2-6; no reliable D call. This CDR3 has 16 amino acids. CDR1 is SGHRS and CDR2 is YFSETQ in the germline V gene. Trimming removed 0 bases at V and 2 bases at J, with 9 bases between. The CDR3 coding sequence is TGCGCCAGCAGCTTGGGCGGCAGTACTGGGGCCAACGTCCTGACTTTC. This translates into CASSLGGSTGANVLTF. The whole variable domain, filled in from reference TRBV5-1 and TRBJ2-6, reads KAGVTQTPRYLIKTRGQQVTLSCSPISGHRSVSWYQQTPGQGLQFLFEYFSETQRNKGNFPGRFSGRQFSNSRSEMNVSTLELGDSALYLCASSLGGSTGANVLTFGAGSRLTVL.

This clone was observed a single time. The chain combines TRBV6-6 with TRBJ2-7; 8 bases agree with TRBD1. The germline gives CDR1 MNHNY, CDR2 SVGAGI (reference sequence). The CDR3 consists of 15 residues. V was clipped by 2 bases and J by 6 bases; unmatched bases: 9. The chain's CDR3 is CASSYPETGVGEQYF. CDR3 nucleotide sequence: TGTGCCAGCAGTTACCCAGAGACAGGGGTCGGCGAGCAGTACTTC.

The rearrangement links TRBV14 to TRBJ2-7; D is undetermined. The V and J ends lost 1 base and 2 bases respectively, with 9 bases between them. The CDR3 is made up of 14 amino acids. Looked up from germline, CDR1 is SGHDN and CDR2 is FVKESK. CDR3 coding DNA: TGTGCCAGCAGCCAAGCTGGCCTGACCTACGAGCAGTACTTC. It codes for CASSQAGLTYEQYF.

This sequence joins TRBV7-2 and TRBJ2-5; 8 bases are a match to TRBD1. With the DNA end fitting TRBJ2-7 better, the J assignment may be wrong. The CDR3 runs 15 residues. Germline V gene sequence: CDR1 SGHTA, CDR2 FQGNSA. The CDR3 sequence: CASSLAHRGIYEQYF. CDR3 nucleotide sequence: TGTGCCAGCAGCTTAGCGCACAGGGGGATCTACGAGCAGTACTTC.

V and J are TRBV4-1 and TRBJ2-3; D not certain. V was pared by 2 bases and J by 5 bases, with 11 bases between. The CDR3 consists of 14 residues. Germline V gene sequence: CDR1 MGHRA, CDR2 YSYEKL. This CDR3 reads CASSQPTDGDTQYF. The CDR3 bases are TGCGCCAGCAGCCAACCGACGGACGGAGATACGCAGTATTTT.

There are a few counts of this clone. CDR3 residues: CSVRQGVGEQFF. In DNA, the CDR3 is TGCAGCGTGCGACAGGGAGTGGGTGAGCAGTTCTTC. This chain connects TRBV29-1 to TRBJ2-1; the match to TRBD1 covers 7 bases. The CDR3 is 12 residues long. Germline V CDR1 and CDR2: SQVTM, ANQGSEA. With V trimmed by 6 bases and J by 9 bases, 8 bases remained unmatched.

The rearrangement links TRBV6-6 to TRBJ2-1, with 12 bases aligning to TRBD1. The V gene end was trimmed by 6 bases and the J gene end by 7 bases; junction bases not matched to a gene: 4. The CDR3 consists of 14 residues. CDR1 and CDR2 (germline): MNHNY, SVGAGI (reference sequence). The CDR3 bases are TGTGCCAGCAGCCGGGACAGGGGGCAAAATGAGCAGTTCTTC. Translation gives CASSRDRGQNEQFF.

A single count supports this clone. This rearrangement joins TRBV14 to TRBJ1-1; D gene unclear. This CDR3 is 14 amino acids long. V gave up 1 base and J gave up 2 bases, with 8 bases separating them. Germline V gives CDR1 SGHDN, CDR2 FVKESK. As DNA, the CDR3 is TGTGCCAGCAGCCAAGGGACGGCCAACACTGAAGCTTTCTTT. This sequence encodes CASSQGTANTEAFF.

V usage is TRBV30 and J usage is TRBJ2-2; D gene ambiguous. CDR1 is GTSNPN, CDR2 SVGIG, per germline (reference sequence). V was trimmed by 2 bases and J by 0 bases, leaving 10 bases between them. The CDR3 totals 15 residues. CDR3 nucleotides: TGTGCCTGGAGTCACCGGACGGCGAACACCGGGGAGCTGTTTTTT. It translates to CAWSHRTANTGELFF.

The chain carries TRBV5-1 and TRBJ2-5; D gene unclear. This CDR3 is built from 16 residues. Trimming cost V 0 bases and J 4 bases, with 16 bases left between them. CDR1 is SGHRS and CDR2 is YFSETQ in the germline V gene. CDR3 region: CASSLGIASRLETQYF. CDR3 DNA: TGCGCCAGCAGCTTGGGTATAGCTTCGAGGTTAGAGACCCAGTACTTC.

V gene TRBV9 combines with J gene TRBJ2-1; 8 nucleotides line up with TRBD2. V dropped 0 bases and J dropped 5; count of bases not matched to a gene: 7. Germline lookup yields CDR1 SGDLS and CDR2 YYNGEE. The CDR3 has 16 amino acids. CDR3 sequence (DNA): TGTGCCAGCAGCGTAGGAGGGAGCGGGAGTAACAATGAGCAGTTCTTC. It translates to CASSVGGSGSNNEQFF. Full variable domain (remainder filled in from reference TRBV9 and TRBJ2-1): DSGVTQTPKHLITATGQRVTLRCSPRSGDLSVYWYQQSLDQGLQFLIQYYNGEERAKGNILERFSAQQFPDLHSELNLSSLELGDSALYFCASSVGGSGSNNEQFFGPGTRLTVL.

The chain recombines TRBV7-3 with TRBJ2-7, with 9 bases identical to TRBD1. Per the germline V gene, CDR1 is SGHTA and CDR2 is FQGTGA. Trimming removed 5 bases from V and 6 bases from J; junction bases left unmatched: 8. The CDR3 runs 14 residues. Here the CDR3 reads CASSPTGGRGEQYF. For the CDR3, the DNA is TGTGCCAGCAGCCCGACAGGGGGACGAGGCGAGCAGTACTTC.

As to this clone: Other DNA variants within this sample encode the same CDR3. The chain couples TRBV4-1 to TRBJ1-1, with TRBD1 matching 9 bases. Germline V gives CDR1 MGHRA, CDR2 YSYEKL. The V segment lost 3 bases and the J segment 3 bases; nucleotides outside the gene matches: 2. The CDR3 runs 14 residues. The CDR3 nucleotides are TGCGCCAGCAGCCAGGACAGGGGAGACACTGAAGCTTTCTTT. It yields the protein CASSQDRGDTEAFF.